Listed below are T cell receptor beta chains from one sample, sequenced in a study of T cell repertoires in cytomegalovirus infection. TCRdb re-derived calls from the reads in MiXCR, one entry per CDR3 protein. This repertoire shows hundreds of thousands of distinct CDR3 sequences, 35% found once; its top ten account for 2.8%. Sequences were obtained from PBMCs. The receptors here all came from a human donor in good health (CMV status not recorded). Some clones in this sample may be carry-over from other donors' samples. The CDR3 runs from the conserved cysteine through the conserved F or W. A D gene is named only where the DNA matches it firmly. Clone size is not always given. Where it is, it says once, few, many or a class for expanded clones.

few TRBJ1-3 TRBD1 TRBV20-1 TGCAGTGCTAGACCTCCGGACAGGGGAGCTGGAAACACCATATATTTT CSARPPDRGAGNTIYF
few TRBJ1-1 TRBD1 TRBV4-1 TGCGCCAGCAGCCAAGTACAGGGGGGGCACACTGAAGCTTTCTTT CASSQVQGGHTEAFF
many TRBJ1-1 . TRBV6-4 TGTGCCAGCAGACGAGGGGGAGCTGAAGCTTTCTTT CASRRGGAEAFF
many TRBJ2-5 . TRBV7-6 TGTGCCAGCAGCTCATTATTGACAGGCTACCAAGAGACCCAGTACTTC CASSSLLTGYQETQYF
many TRBJ2-7 . TRBV7-2 TGTGCCAGCAGCTTACGACAAGACCTGGGCGAGCAGTACTTC CASSLRQDLGEQYF
. TRBJ2-5 . TRBV28 TGTGCCAGCAGAACGATCAGGGGATTGGAGACCCAGTACTTC CASRTIRGLETQYF
. TRBJ1-2 . TRBV3-1 TGTGCCAGCAGCCAGTGGCAATTCGACGGCTACACCTTC CASSQWQFDGYTF
. TRBJ2-7 . TRBV20-1 TGCAGTGCTCCCGATATGGGAGCCTACGAGCAGTACTTC CSAPDMGAYEQYF
. TRBJ1-5 . TRBV7-2 TGTGCCAGCAGCTTAGGAGCTGGGACTAATCAGCCCCAGCATTTT CASSLGAGTNQPQHF
. TRBJ2-1 . TRBV24-1 TGTGCCACCAGTGATTTGGGGGGTAGTGAGCAGTTCTTC CATSDLGGSEQFF
. TRBJ2-7 TRBD2 TRBV7-2 TGTGCCAGCAGACAAAACCCCAGCGGGAGGAGCGAGCAGTACTTC CASRQNPSGRSEQYF
few TRBJ2-1 . TRBV28 TGTGCCAGCAGTCCCCCCCCTAGCTTTGAGCAGTTCTTC CASSPPPSFEQFF
many TRBJ2-4 TRBD2 TRBV28 TGTGCCAGCAGTTGGGCTAGCGGGAGAAACATTCAGTACTTC CASSWASGRNIQYF
. TRBJ2-2 . TRBV28 TGTGCCAGCATTTTTACCCACGGGGGTCGGGCCGGGGAGCTGTTTTTT CASIFTHGGRAGELFF
. TRBJ2-2 . TRBV24-1 TGTGCCACCAGTGTTCCGCTCAGCGGGGAGCTGTTTTTT CATSVPLSGELFF
. TRBJ2-7 . TRBV7-6 TGTGCCAGCAGCTTAGAGGGCCAGGGGCGATTTCCCTACGAGCAGTACTTC CASSLEGQGRFPYEQYF
. TRBJ1-3 . TRBV6-1 TGTGCCAGCAGTTCCTCAGGGAGGTCTGGAAACACCATATATTTT CASSSSGRSGNTIYF
. TRBJ2-7 . TRBV7-9 TGTGCCAGCAGTCCTGAGGGGGGACGGATCTACGAGCAGTACTTC CASSPEGGRIYEQYF
. TRBJ1-4 . TRBV28 TGTGCCAGCGCCGCCAGGGGTGGTAATGAAAAACTGTTTTTT CASAARGGNEKLFF
many TRBJ2-3 TRBD2 TRBV6-2/TRBV6-3 TGTGCCACCAAATTTAGCGGGGGGACACGCACAGATACGCAGTATTTT CATKFSGGTRTDTQYF
many TRBJ1-1 . TRBV7-9 TGTGCCAGCAGCTTAGGTGCCGGGCTCATGAACACTGAAGCTTTCTTT CASSLGAGLMNTEAFF
. TRBJ1-1 . TRBV10-3 TGTGCCATCAGTGATTTGGGGGCGAAATCCCCGATCGGAATTGAAGCTTTCTTT CAISDLGAKSPIGIEAFF
few TRBJ2-2 . TRBV11-1 TGTGCCAGCAGCTCGGGGCTGGCCGGGGAGCTGTTTTTT CASSSGLAGELFF
few TRBJ2-7 . TRBV6-5 TGTGCCAGCAGCCGACCTGGGGTGGGGGTAAATTCCTACGAGCAGTACTTC CASSRPGVGVNSYEQYF
. TRBJ1-2 . TRBV2 TGTGCCAGCAGGCCCGTCTCGACTAGAAATTATGGCTACACCTTC CASRPVSTRNYGYTF
. TRBJ2-7 . TRBV10-3 TGTGCCATCAGTGAAAAGGTTTCCTACGAGAAGTACTTC CAISEKVSYEKYF
. TRBJ2-5 . TRBV7-7 TGTGCTAGCAGCCCCGACACGATCCAAGAGACCCAGTACTTC CASSPDTIQETQYF
. TRBJ2-2 TRBD2 TRBV12-3/TRBV12-4 TGTGCCAGCAGTAATAGCGGGAGGGCCCAACGAACCGGGGAGCTGTTTTTT CASSNSGRAQRTGELFF
. TRBJ1-1 TRBD1 TRBV19 TGTGCCAGTAGTATCCTGAATCTGGACAGGGTTGGGACTGAAGCTTTCTTT CASSILNLDRVGTEAFF
few TRBJ2-7 . TRBV12-3/TRBV12-4 TGTGCCAGCAGTTTATTACGCCCAAGCGGCGAGCAGTACTTC CASSLLRPSGEQYF
few TRBJ1-4 TRBD1 TRBV2 TGTGCCAGCAGTCCGAGACGACAGGGGACGAATGAAAAACTGTTTTTT CASSPRRQGTNEKLFF
many TRBJ1-2 TRBD1 TRBV6-5 TGTGCCAGCAGTTGGGACAGGGGGAACTATGGCTACACCTTC CASSWDRGNYGYTF
few TRBJ2-2 TRBD2 TRBV11-2 TGTGCCAGCAGCCTTGAAAAGAGGACTAGCGGGGGGAACTCGAACACCGGGGAGCTGTTTTTT CASSLEKRTSGGNSNTGELFF
. TRBJ2-5 . TRBV28 TGTGCCAGCAGAAGCGGTCAGGAGACCCAGTACTTC CASRSGQETQYF
few TRBJ2-5 TRBD2 TRBV28 TGTGCCAGCAGTTCCGACCATAAGGCGATACTAGCGGAAGAGACCCAGTACTTC CASSSDHKAILAEETQYF
. TRBJ1-4 . TRBV7-6 TGTGCCAGCATCTCGGACCGAACTAATGAAAAACTGTTTTTT CASISDRTNEKLFF
. TRBJ2-1 TRBD2 TRBV7-9 TGTGCCAGCAGCCCGAAGGGATTTGGTACTAGCGGGTACAATGAGCAGTTCTTC CASSPKGFGTSGYNEQFF
. TRBJ2-7 TRBD1 TRBV28 TGTGCCAGTACTCGCCTTTGGACAGGTGTGAGCGAGCAGTACTTC CASTRLWTGVSEQYF
. TRBJ2-6 TRBD1 TRBV11-2 TGTGCCAGCAGCCCACAGGGGCCAACCTCTGGGGCCAACGTCCTGACTTTC CASSPQGPTSGANVLTF